This T cell receptor beta chain was sequenced during a study of siplizumab effects on memory and regulatory T cells. From germline, CDR1 is MNHNY and CDR2 SVGAGI (reference sequence). This CDR3 has 15 residues. The ends were cut back, 2 bases at V and 2 bases at J, with 13 bases in the middle. The repertoire was sequenced with immunoSEQ multiplex PCR; TCRdb's copy has only in-frame clones and lacks some. The sample contains roughly 14,000 clones, roughly 50% of which appear only once. Study observations and caveats: Researchers could not give a naive or memory phenotype to roughly 75-95% of proliferating CD4+ or CD8+ clones. The apparent diversity of naive T cells exceeded that of memory cells, and naive T cells seemed to make a major contribution to the alloresponse. The authors did not confirm suppressive function in proliferating Tregs from siplizumab cultures.

Cells from the mixed lymphocyte reaction underwent coculture for 5 to 6 days at 37 degrees C. About this clone: Its antigen is currently unknown.

This chain connects TRBV6-6 to TRBJ2-7; possibly TRBD1 or TRBD2 for D (6 bases each). The source is a human donor in good health; the cells came from an allogeneic mixed lymphocyte reaction. Sequencing was done on a sample of CFSE-low (dividing) CD4+ T cells sorted from an allogeneic mixed lymphocyte reaction. This chain's CDR3 is CASSYGWRDTYEQYF. Here the CDR3 DNA reads TGTGCCAGCAGTTACGGGTGGCGGGACACCTACGAGCAGTACTTC.